The 5 T cell receptor beta chains below were found in one sample sequenced in a study of cytomegalovirus exposure and HLA in healthy donors. The data were produced by immunoSEQ multiplex PCR, yet TCRdb's version contains in-frame clones alone and is incomplete. The sample records hundreds of thousands of clones, 86% being singletons. Sequences were obtained from PBMCs. These receptors were obtained from a woman aged 18 to 35 in good health and CMV-seronegative.

The gene calls are TRBV7-9 and TRBJ2-1; weak D call: TRBD1 (5 bases). V dropped 5 bases and J dropped 3 bases, with 8 bases sitting between them. CDR3 length equals 13 residues. The germline V gene has CDR1 SEHNR and CDR2 FQNEAQ (reference sequence). The CDR3 loop is CASSKGDYNEQFF. The CDR3 nucleotides are TGTGCCAGCAGCAAAGGGGACTACAATGAGCAGTTCTTC.

This clone was counted a few times. The genes are TRBV4-1 and TRBJ1-2; no reliable D call. Looked up from germline, CDR1 is MGHRA and CDR2 is YSYEKL. The V end was cut by 7 bases, the J end by 4 bases, with 13 bases between. CDR3 length equals 13 residues. CDR3 loop: CASTGGVSYGYTF. CDR3 sequence (DNA): TGCGCCAGCACCGGCGGGGTTAGCTATGGCTACACCTTC.

V usage is TRBV7-7 and J usage is TRBJ2-1; 7 bases fit TRBD1. This CDR3 region has 15 residues. The V and J ends lost 5 bases and 11 bases, in that order; junction bases with no gene match: 15. In germline, CDR1 is SSHAT, CDR2 FNYEAQ (reference sequence). This CDR3 reads CASSPAGTASMKQFF. CDR3 sequence (DNA): TGTGCCAGCAGCCCCGCCGGGACAGCGTCAATGAAGCAGTTCTTC.

This sequence joins TRBV5-1 and TRBJ1-5; 8 bases match TRBD1. This CDR3 contains 17 residues. Germline V gives CDR1 SGHRS, CDR2 YFSETQ. With 4 bases clipped from V and 3 bases from J, the junction kept 12 bases outside the gene matches. The CDR3 here is CASSVDRAVGANQPQHF. CDR3 DNA: TGCGCCAGCAGCGTGGACAGGGCAGTAGGGGCCAATCAGCCCCAGCATTTT.

The chain joins TRBV19 to TRBJ2-2; 7 bases fit TRBD2. Germline lookup yields CDR1 LNHDA and CDR2 SQIVND (reference sequence). V lost 5 bases to trimming and J lost 7 bases; unmatched junction nucleotides: 10. CDR3 length equals 15 residues. This CDR3 is CASSPFGGFGGELFF. CDR3 bases: TGTGCCAGTAGTCCCTTCGGGGGGTTTGGCGGGGAGCTGTTTTTT.